These T cell receptor beta chains were read from a single sample in a study of early T cells in non-severe SARS-CoV-2 infection. TCRdb reprocessed the 5' RACE reads with MiXCR, giving one entry per CDR3 protein. This sample has tens of thousands of distinct CDR3 sequences; around 6% occur once, and the top ten carry around an eighth. The sample taken for sequencing was whole blood. Receptors were obtained from an adult who was a healthcare worker with PCR-confirmed SARS-CoV-2 infection or an uninfected control (not recorded which). CDR3s include the opening cysteine and the closing phenylalanine or tryptophan. A D gene is named only where the DNA matches it firmly. Size is stated for part of the rows, as once, few or many counts, or as a class when the clone is expanded.

TRBD1 TRBJ2-1 TRBV5-1 many CASSLWGNRGPDNEQFF TGCGCCAGCAGCTTGTGGGGAAACAGGGGCCCAGATAATGAGCAGTTCTTC
- TRBJ2-1 TRBV5-6 few CASSLVGSYYEQFF TGTGCCAGCAGCTTGGTCGGCTCCTACTATGAGCAGTTCTTC
TRBD2 TRBJ2-3 TRBV24-1 few CATSDLRLADTDTQYF TGTGCCACCAGTGATTTACGACTAGCGGACACAGATACGCAGTATTTT
- TRBJ2-7 TRBV5-5 many CASSWGQGPNEQYF TGTGCCAGCAGCTGGGGGCAGGGACCAAACGAGCAGTACTTC
TRBD1 TRBJ2-3 TRBV6-2/TRBV6-3 many CASSPGTDSTDTQYF TGTGCCAGCAGTCCCGGGACAGATAGCACAGATACGCAGTATTTT
- TRBJ1-1 TRBV14 few CASSQESGVADMNTEAFF TGTGCCAGCAGCCAAGAATCAGGGGTGGCGGACATGAACACTGAAGCTTTCTTT
- TRBJ2-5 TRBV4-1 many CASSQQGQETQYF TGCGCCAGCAGCCAGCAGGGGCAAGAGACCCAGTACTTC
TRBD1 TRBJ2-3 TRBV29-1 many CSSRGLGPTQYF TGCAGCAGTAGGGGGCTAGGGCCTACGCAGTATTTT
- TRBJ2-3 TRBV7-9 - CGSSPPSTDTQYF TGTGGCAGCAGTCCTCCAAGCACAGATACGCAGTATTTT
TRBD1 TRBJ2-1 TRBV20-1 many CSAHAGTDLNEQFF TGCAGTGCCCATGCCGGGACAGACCTCAATGAGCAGTTCTTC
- TRBJ1-6 TRBV7-2 many CASSSQFDSPLHF TGTGCCAGCAGTTCCCAATTCGATTCACCCCTCCACTTT
- TRBJ1-5 TRBV4-1 many CASSQETYSNQPQHF TGCGCCAGCAGCCAGGAGACCTATAGCAATCAGCCCCAGCATTTT
- TRBJ2-5 TRBV6-7 many CASSCPTQWTQYF TGTGCCAGCAGTTGCCCGACCCAATGGACCCAGTACTTC
- TRBJ2-3 TRBV20-1 - CSASTRGSSTDTQFF TGCAGTGCTAGTACCAGGGGATCCAGCACAGATACGCAGTTTTTT
TRBD1 TRBJ1-1 TRBV6-2/TRBV6-3 - CASSLGTERWNTEAFF TGTGCCAGCAGCCTCGGGACAGAGAGGTGGAACACTGAAGCTTTCTTT
- TRBJ2-3 TRBV7-2 many CASSQDSTDTQYF TGTGCCAGCAGCCAAGACAGCACAGATACGCAGTATTTT
- TRBJ2-1 TRBV12-3/TRBV12-4 few CASSLNSKEQFF TGTGCCAGCAGTTTGAATAGCAAGGAGCAGTTCTTC
TRBD2 TRBJ2-1 TRBV6-1 many CASRAGTSVGEQFF TGTGCCAGCAGGGCCGGGACTAGCGTTGGTGAGCAGTTCTTC
- TRBJ2-3 TRBV12-3/TRBV12-4 many CASRQQGRDADTQYF TGTGCCAGCAGACAGCAGGGGAGAGATGCAGATACGCAGTATTTT
- TRBJ1-2 TRBV10-3 few CASKDPGGGYTF TGTGCCTCTAAGGATCCTGGGGGTGGCTACACCTTC
- TRBJ2-1 TRBV19 many CASYGGVSSYNEQFF TGTGCCAGCTACGGGGGCGTTAGCTCCTACAATGAGCAGTTCTTC
TRBD2 TRBJ2-7 TRBV11-2 many CASSLAGGVTYEQYF TGTGCCAGCAGCTTAGCGGGAGGCGTTACCTACGAGCAGTACTTC
- TRBJ1-1 TRBV6-5 - CASTHRWGVNTEAFF TGTGCCAGCACTCACAGGTGGGGAGTGAACACTGAAGCTTTCTTT
- TRBJ2-7 TRBV28 many CASSLGIREQYF TGTGCCAGCAGTTTAGGGATCCGCGAGCAGTACTTC
- TRBJ2-2 TRBV5-1 - CASSFLDGGRELFF TGCGCCAGCAGCTTTTTGGATGGCGGCCGGGAGCTGTTTTTT
- TRBJ2-3 TRBV3-1 many CASSQASSDSGTDTQYF TGTGCCAGCAGCCAAGCAAGTAGCGATTCGGGCACAGATACGCAGTATTTT
TRBD1 TRBJ1-5 TRBV5-5 many CASSSGQGIIQPQHF TGTGCCAGCAGCTCCGGACAGGGGATAATCCAGCCCCAGCATTTT
TRBD1 TRBJ1-2 TRBV29-1 many CSVVVDRVTF TGCAGCGTTGTTGTGGACAGGGTCACCTTC
- TRBJ2-1 TRBV11-2 - CASSLGRPSNEQFF TGTGCCAGCAGCTTAGGCAGACCGTCCAATGAGCAGTTCTTC
TRBD1 TRBJ2-5 TRBV12-3/TRBV12-4 - CASRNNRGEETQYF TGTGCCAGCAGGAACAACAGGGGGGAAGAGACCCAGTACTTC
- TRBJ2-1 TRBV11-2 many CASSSSGPSAYNEQFF TGTGCCAGCAGCTCGTCAGGGCCCAGCGCCTACAATGAGCAGTTCTTC
- TRBJ2-1 TRBV13 - CASSGGYNEQFF TGTGCCAGCAGCGGGGGCTACAATGAGCAGTTCTTC
TRBD1 TRBJ1-2 TRBV6-6 many CASSQQGDYGYTF TGTGCCAGCAGCCAACAGGGGGACTATGGCTACACCTTC
TRBD2 TRBJ2-7 TRBV6-2/TRBV6-3 many CASSLAGRVSEQYF TGTGCCAGCAGTCTAGCGGGGAGGGTGAGTGAGCAGTACTTC
TRBD1 TRBJ1-1 TRBV6-2/TRBV6-3 - CASILRPGQVKSEAFF TGTGCCAGCATCCTAAGACCGGGACAGGTGAAGAGTGAAGCTTTCTTT
- TRBJ2-5 TRBV7-9 many CASSLAGGQETQYF TGTGCCAGCAGCTTAGCAGGTGGGCAAGAGACCCAGTACTTC
TRBD1 TRBJ2-1 TRBV18 - CASSPKRDRVYEQFF TGTGCCAGCTCACCAAAGCGGGACAGGGTCTATGAGCAGTTCTTC
- TRBJ1-1 TRBV29-1 many CSVQPGLRLAEAFF TGCAGCGTCCAACCGGGGCTCCGGTTGGCTGAAGCTTTCTTT
- TRBJ2-3 TRBV18 many CASSPYSNTDTQYF TGTGCCAGCTCACCATACAGTAACACAGATACGCAGTATTTT
- TRBJ2-2 TRBV7-9 few CASSVDWNTGELFF TGTGCCAGCAGCGTGGACTGGAACACCGGGGAGCTGTTTTTT
- TRBJ1-2 TRBV20-1 many CSARAGGSVNYGYTF TGCAGTGCTAGAGCAGGAGGGTCAGTTAACTATGGCTACACCTTC
- TRBJ2-5 TRBV3-1 many CASSRAGTQLRAQYF TGTGCCAGCAGTCGAGCCGGGACTCAGTTAAGAGCCCAGTACTTC
TRBD2 TRBJ2-3 TRBV4-3 many CASSPRASAGGTDTQYF TGCGCCAGCAGCCCAAGAGCATCGGCGGGGGGGACAGATACGCAGTATTTT
- TRBJ2-1 TRBV12-3/TRBV12-4 many CASSSSGVLGEQFF TGTGCCAGCAGTTCGTCAGGGGTTTTGGGTGAGCAGTTCTTC
TRBD1 TRBJ2-4 TRBV5-1 few CASSYTTGGTSDIQYF TGCGCCAGCAGCTATACTACAGGGGGTACTTCAGACATTCAGTACTTC
- TRBJ2-1 TRBV2 many CASIRGGIRSHEQFF TGTGCCAGCATTCGAGGGGGGATTCGAAGCCATGAGCAGTTCTTC
- TRBJ1-4 TRBV12-3/TRBV12-4 many CASSLGGEKLFF TGTGCCAGCAGTTTAGGTGGTGAAAAACTGTTTTTT
TRBD1 TRBJ2-5 TRBV5-1 many CASSLRQGPRETQYF TGCGCCAGCAGCCTGAGACAGGGGCCCCGAGAGACCCAGTACTTC
- TRBJ2-2 TRBV19 many CASKGDMNTGELFF TGTGCCAGTAAGGGGGATATGAACACCGGGGAGCTGTTTTTT
- TRBJ1-4 TRBV20-1 few CSAPVPTNEKLFF TGCAGTGCCCCTGTCCCAACTAATGAAAAACTGTTTTTT
TRBD1 TRBJ1-2 TRBV10-3 many CAISAGQVYGYTF TGTGCCATCAGTGCGGGACAGGTCTATGGCTACACCTTC
- TRBJ2-5 TRBV5-1 - CASRVGGQETQYF TGCGCCAGCAGGGTGGGTGGTCAAGAGACCCAGTACTTC
- TRBJ2-5 TRBV5-4 many CASSLGLLAGETQYF TGTGCCAGCAGCTTGGGTCTCCTAGCCGGAGAGACCCAGTACTTC